The clone carrying this TCR beta chain was observed a few times. TCRbeta library preparation incorporated unique molecular identifiers. TCRdb reanalysed the PCR reads using MiXCR and keeps one entry per CDR3 protein. The sample yields around 530,000 distinct CDR3 sequences, approximately 32% seen once. The data derive from a study of T-cell reconstitution after alpha-beta-depleted transplantation in children. The trim removed 6 bases at V and 4 bases at J, leaving 6 bases unmatched. CDR3 size: 15 residues. The sample consisted of PBMCs from the stem cell graft donor, taken from the stem cell graft. The source of this sequence is a human donor who donated a stem cell graft to a child with aplastic anemia. The chain couples TRBV12-3 or TRBV12-4 to TRBJ1-2; TRBD1 matches 12 bases. CDR3 residues: CASRPGTGGTYGYTF. The CDR3 DNA is TGTGCCAGCAGGCCTGGGACAGGGGGCACCTATGGCTACACCTTC.